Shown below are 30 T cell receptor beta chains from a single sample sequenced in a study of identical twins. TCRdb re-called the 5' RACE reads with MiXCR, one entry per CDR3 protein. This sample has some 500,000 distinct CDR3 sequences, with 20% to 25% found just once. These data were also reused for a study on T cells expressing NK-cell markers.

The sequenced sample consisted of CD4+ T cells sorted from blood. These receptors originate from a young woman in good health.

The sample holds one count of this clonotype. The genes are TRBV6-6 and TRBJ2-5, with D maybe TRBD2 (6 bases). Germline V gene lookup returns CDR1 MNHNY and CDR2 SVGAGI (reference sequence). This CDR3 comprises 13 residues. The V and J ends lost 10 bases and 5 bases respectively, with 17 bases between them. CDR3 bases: TGTGCCACCCTAGGAGGGGTCGGGGAGACCCAGTACTTC. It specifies CATLGGVGETQYF.

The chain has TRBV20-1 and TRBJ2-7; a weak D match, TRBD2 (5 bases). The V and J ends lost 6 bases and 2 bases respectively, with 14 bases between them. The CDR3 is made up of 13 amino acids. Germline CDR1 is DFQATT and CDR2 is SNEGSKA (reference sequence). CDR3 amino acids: CSASGLTPYEQYF. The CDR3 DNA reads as TGCAGTGCGAGCGGCCTAACACCCTACGAGCAGTACTTC.

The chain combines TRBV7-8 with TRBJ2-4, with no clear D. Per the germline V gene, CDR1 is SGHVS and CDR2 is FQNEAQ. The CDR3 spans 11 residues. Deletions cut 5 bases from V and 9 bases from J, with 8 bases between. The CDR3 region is CASSPSTIQYF. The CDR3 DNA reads TGTGCCAGCAGCCCCTCGACCATTCAGTACTTC. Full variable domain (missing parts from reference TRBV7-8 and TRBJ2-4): GAGVSQSPRYKVAKRGQDVALRCDPISGHVSLFWYQQALGQGPEFLTYFQNEAQLDKSGLPSDRFFAERPEGSVSTLKIQRTQQEDSAVYLCASSPSTIQYFGAGTRLSVL.

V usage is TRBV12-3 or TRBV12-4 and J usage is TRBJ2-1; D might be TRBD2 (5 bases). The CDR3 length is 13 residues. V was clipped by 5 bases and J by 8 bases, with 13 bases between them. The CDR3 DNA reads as TGTGCCAGCAGTCTACAAGAGGGCTATGAGCAGTTCTTC. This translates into CASSLQEGYEQFF.

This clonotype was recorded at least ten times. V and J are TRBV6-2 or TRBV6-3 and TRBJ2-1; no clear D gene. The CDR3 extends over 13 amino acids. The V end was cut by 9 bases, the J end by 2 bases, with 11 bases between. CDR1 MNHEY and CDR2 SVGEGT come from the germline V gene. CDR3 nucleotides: TGTGCCAGTAGGCGTCAGCCCTACAATGAGCAGTTCTTC. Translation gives CASRRQPYNEQFF.

The CDR3, as DNA: TGTGCCAGCAGACCAGCAGGGAGTACCTACGAGCAGTACTTC. This sequence encodes CASRPAGSTYEQYF. The chain couples TRBV6-2 or TRBV6-3 to TRBJ2-7; D possibly uses TRBD1 or TRBD2 (5 bases each). Germline lookup yields CDR1 MNHEY and CDR2 SVGEGT. Trimming removed 6 bases from V and 2 bases from J, with 14 bases in between. The CDR3 is 14 residues long.

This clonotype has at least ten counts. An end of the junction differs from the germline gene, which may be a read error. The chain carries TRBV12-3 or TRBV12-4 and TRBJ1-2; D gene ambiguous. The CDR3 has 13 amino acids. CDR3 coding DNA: TGTGCCAGCACGTTCACCACTACGGGCCGCCTAACGTTC. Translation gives CASTFTTTGRLTF.

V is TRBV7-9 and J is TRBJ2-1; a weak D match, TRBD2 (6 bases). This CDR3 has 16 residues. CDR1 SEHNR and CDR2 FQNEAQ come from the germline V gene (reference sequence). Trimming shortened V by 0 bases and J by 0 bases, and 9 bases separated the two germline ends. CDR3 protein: CASSLASGSSYNEQFF. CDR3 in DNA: TGTGCCAGCAGCTTAGCTAGCGGTAGCTCCTACAATGAGCAGTTCTTC.

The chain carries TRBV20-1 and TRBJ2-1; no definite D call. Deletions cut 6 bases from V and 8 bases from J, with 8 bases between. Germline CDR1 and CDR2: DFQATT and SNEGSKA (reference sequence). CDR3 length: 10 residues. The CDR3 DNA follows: TGCAGTGCCACAACGTATGAGCAGTTCTTC. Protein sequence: CSATTYEQFF.

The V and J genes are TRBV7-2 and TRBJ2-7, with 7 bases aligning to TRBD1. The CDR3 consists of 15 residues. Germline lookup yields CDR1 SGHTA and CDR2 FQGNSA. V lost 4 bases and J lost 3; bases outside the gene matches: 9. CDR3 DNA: TGTGCCAGCAGCTCGGGACAGCTTAGTTTCTACGAGCAGTACTTC. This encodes CASSSGQLSFYEQYF.

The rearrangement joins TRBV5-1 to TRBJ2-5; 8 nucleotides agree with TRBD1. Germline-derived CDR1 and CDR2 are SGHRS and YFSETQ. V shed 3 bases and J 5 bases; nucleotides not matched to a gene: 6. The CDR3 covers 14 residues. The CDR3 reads CASSSQTGEETQYF. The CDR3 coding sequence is TGCGCCAGCAGCTCCCAGACAGGGGAGGAGACCCAGTACTTC.

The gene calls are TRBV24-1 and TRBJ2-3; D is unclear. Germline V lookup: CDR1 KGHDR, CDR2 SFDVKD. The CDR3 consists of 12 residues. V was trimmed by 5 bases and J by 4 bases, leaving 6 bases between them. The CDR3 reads CATSGYSDTQYF. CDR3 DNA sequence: TGTGCCACCAGTGGGTACTCAGATACGCAGTATTTT.

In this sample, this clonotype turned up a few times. CDR3 residues: CASSLASRLTRYNEQFF. DNA of the CDR3: TGCGCCAGCAGCCTGGCCTCGCGGCTAACCCGCTACAATGAGCAGTTCTTC. V usage is TRBV5-1 and J usage is TRBJ2-1; unclear D gene. Germline V lookup: CDR1 SGHRS, CDR2 YFSETQ. This CDR3 spans 17 amino acids. The V end was cut by 4 bases, the J end by 3 bases, with 20 bases between.

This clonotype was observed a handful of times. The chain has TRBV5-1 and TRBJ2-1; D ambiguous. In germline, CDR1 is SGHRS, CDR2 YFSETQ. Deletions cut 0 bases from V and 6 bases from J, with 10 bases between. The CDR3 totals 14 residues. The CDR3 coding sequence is TGCGCCAGCAGCTTGGAAGCCCCTTCCAATGAGCAGTTCTTC. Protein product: CASSLEAPSNEQFF.

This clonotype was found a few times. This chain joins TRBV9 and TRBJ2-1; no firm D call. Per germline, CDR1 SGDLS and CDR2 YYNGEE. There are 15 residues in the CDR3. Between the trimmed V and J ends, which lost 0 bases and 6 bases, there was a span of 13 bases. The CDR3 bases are TGTGCCAGCAGCGTAGGGGTAGGGCCATTCAATGAGCAGTTCTTC. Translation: CASSVGVGPFNEQFF.

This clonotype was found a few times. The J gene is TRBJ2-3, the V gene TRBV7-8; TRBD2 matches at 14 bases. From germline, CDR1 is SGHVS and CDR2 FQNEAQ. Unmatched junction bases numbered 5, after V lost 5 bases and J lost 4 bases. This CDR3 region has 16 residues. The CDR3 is CASSPQGLAGADTQYF. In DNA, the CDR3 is TGTGCCAGCAGCCCACAGGGACTAGCGGGGGCAGATACGCAGTATTTT.

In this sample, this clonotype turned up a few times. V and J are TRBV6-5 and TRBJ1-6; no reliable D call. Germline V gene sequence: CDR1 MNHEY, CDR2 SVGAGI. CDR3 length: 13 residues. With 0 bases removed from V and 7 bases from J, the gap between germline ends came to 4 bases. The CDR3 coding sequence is TGTGCCAGCAGTTACTCGTGGAATTCACCCCTCCACTTT. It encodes CASSYSWNSPLHF.

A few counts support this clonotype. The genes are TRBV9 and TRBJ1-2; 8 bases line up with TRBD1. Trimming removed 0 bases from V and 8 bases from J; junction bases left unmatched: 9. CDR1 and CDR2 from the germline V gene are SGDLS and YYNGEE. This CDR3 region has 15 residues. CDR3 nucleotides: TGTGCCAGCAGCGTAGAACAGGGGGTGTTAGGGGGCTACACCTTC. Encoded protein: CASSVEQGVLGGYTF.

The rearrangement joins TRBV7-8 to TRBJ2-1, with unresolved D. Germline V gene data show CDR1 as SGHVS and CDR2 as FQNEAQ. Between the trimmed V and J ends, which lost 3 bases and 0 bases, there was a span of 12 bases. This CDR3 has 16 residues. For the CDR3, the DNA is TGTGCCAGCAGCTTCTTCCATGCAAGCTCCTACAATGAGCAGTTCTTC. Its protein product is CASSFFHASSYNEQFF.

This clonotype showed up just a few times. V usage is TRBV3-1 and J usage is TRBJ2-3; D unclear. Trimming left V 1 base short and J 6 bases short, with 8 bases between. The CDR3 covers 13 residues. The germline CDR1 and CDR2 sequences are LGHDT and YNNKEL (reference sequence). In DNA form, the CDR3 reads TGTGCCAGCAGCCAAGGCCGGTGGGATACGCAGTATTTT. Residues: CASSQGRWDTQYF.

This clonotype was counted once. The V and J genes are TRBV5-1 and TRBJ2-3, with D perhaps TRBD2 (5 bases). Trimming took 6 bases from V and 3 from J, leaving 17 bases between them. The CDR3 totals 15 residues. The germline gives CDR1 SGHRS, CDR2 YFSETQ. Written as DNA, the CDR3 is TGCGCCAGCATCCTCTCGGCTAGCACGACAGATACGCAGTATTTT. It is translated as CASILSASTTDTQYF.

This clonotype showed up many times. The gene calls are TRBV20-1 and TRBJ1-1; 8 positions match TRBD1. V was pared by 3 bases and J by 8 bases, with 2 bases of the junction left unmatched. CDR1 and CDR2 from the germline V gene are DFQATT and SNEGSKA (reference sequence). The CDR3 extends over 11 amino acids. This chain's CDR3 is CSARRQGEAFF. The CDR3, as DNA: TGCAGTGCTAGGCGACAGGGGGAAGCTTTCTTT.

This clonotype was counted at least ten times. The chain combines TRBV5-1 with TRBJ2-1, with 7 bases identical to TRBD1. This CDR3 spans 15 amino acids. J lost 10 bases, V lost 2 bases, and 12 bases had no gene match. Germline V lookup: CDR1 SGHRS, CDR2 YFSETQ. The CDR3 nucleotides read TGCGCCAGCAGCTTAACTGGACAGGTCGTAGGGGAGCAGTTCTTC. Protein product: CASSLTGQVVGEQFF.

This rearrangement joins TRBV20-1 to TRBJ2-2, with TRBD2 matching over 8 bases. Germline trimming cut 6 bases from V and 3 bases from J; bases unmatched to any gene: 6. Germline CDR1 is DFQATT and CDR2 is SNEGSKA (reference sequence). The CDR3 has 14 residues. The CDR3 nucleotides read TGCAGTGCCGCGGGGGGTGTCCACACCGGGGAGCTGTTTTTT. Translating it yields CSAAGGVHTGELFF.

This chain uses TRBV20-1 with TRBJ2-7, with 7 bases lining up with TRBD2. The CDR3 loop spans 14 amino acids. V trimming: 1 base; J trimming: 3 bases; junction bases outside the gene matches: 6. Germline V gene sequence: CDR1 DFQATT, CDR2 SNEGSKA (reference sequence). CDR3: CSARGASGVYEQYF. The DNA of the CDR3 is TGCAGTGCTAGAGGGGCTAGCGGAGTCTACGAGCAGTACTTC.

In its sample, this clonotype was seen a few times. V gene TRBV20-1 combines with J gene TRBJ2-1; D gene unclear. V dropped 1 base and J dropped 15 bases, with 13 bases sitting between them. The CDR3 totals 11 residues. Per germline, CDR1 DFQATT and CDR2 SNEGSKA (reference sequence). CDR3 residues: CSARALQSAFF. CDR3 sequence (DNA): TGCAGTGCTAGAGCACTGCAGTCTGCGTTCTTC.

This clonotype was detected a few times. CDR3 loop: CASRPGQGVSNQPQHF. Written as DNA, the CDR3 is TGTGCCAGCAGGCCGGGACAGGGGGTGAGCAATCAGCCCCAGCATTTT. The chain uses TRBV2 and TRBJ1-5; TRBD1 agrees at 11 bases. CDR1 and CDR2 (germline): SNHLY, FYNNEI. The V and J ends lost 6 bases and 1 base, in that order; junction bases with no gene match: 5. CDR3 length: 16 residues.

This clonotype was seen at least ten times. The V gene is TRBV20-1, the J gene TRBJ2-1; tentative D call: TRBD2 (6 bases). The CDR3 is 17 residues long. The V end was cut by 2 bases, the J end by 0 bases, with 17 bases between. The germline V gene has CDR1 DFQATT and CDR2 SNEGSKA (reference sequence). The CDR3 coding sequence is TGCAGTGCTAGATCCTCCAGCGGGCTATCCTCCTACAATGAGCAGTTCTTC. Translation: CSARSSSGLSSYNEQFF.

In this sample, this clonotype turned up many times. CDR3 DNA: TGTGCCATCAGCGACTCCTACGAGCAGTACTTC. Its protein is CAISDSYEQYF. V and J are TRBV10-3 and TRBJ2-7; D remains unclear. The CDR3 runs to 11 residues. CDR1 is ENHRY and CDR2 is SYGVKD in the germline V gene. Trimming took 6 bases from V and 0 from J, leaving 3 bases between them.

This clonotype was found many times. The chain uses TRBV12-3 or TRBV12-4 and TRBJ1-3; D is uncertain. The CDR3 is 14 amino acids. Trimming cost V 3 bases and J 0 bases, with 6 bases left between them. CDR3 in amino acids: CASSLVRSGNTIYF. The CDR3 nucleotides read TGTGCCAGCAGTTTGGTACGCTCTGGAAACACCATATATTTT.